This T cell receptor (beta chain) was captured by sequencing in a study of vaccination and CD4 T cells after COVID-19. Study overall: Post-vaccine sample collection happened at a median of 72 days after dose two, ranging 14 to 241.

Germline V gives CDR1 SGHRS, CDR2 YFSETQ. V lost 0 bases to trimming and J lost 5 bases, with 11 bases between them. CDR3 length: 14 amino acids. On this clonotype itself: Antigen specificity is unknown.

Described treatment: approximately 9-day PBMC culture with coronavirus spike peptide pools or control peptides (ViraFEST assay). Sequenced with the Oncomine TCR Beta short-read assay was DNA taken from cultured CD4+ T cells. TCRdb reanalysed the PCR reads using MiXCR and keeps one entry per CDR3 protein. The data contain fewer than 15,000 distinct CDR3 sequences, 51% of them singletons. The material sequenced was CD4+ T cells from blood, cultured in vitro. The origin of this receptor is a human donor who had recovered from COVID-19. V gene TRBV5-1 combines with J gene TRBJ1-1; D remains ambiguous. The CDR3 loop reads CASSLEVTGTEAFF. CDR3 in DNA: TGCGCCAGCAGCTTGGAGGTAACGGGTACTGAAGCTTTCTTT.